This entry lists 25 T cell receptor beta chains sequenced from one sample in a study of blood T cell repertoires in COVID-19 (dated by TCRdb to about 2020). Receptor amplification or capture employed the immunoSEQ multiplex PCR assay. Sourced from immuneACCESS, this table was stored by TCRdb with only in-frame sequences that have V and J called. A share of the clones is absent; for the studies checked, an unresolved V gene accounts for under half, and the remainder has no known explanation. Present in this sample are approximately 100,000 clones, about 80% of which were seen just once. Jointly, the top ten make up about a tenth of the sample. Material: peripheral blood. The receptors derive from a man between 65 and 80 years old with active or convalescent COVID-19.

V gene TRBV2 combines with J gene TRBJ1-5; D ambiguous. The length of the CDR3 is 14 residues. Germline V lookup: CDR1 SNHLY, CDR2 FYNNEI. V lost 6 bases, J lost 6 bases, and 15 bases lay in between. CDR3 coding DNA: TGTGCCAGCAGGGGAGACTTGGAGATTCAGCCCCAGCATTTT. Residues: CASRGDLEIQPQHF.

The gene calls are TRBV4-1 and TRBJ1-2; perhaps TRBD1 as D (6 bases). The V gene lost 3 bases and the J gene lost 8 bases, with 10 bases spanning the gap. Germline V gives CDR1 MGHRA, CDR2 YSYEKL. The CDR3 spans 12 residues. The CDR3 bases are TGCGCCAGCAGCCAGTCGGGGGGCGGCTACACCTTC. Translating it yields CASSQSGGGYTF.

CDR3 sequence reads: CASSLYRSHDLNTEAFF. CDR3 nucleotides: TGTGCCAGCAGCTTATACAGGTCACACGACTTGAACACTGAAGCTTTCTTT. The chain joins TRBV7-9 to TRBJ1-1; D is perhaps TRBD1 (5 bases). Germline V gene sequence: CDR1 SEHNR, CDR2 FQNEAQ (reference sequence). Trimming stripped 2 bases from V and 0 bases from J, with 16 bases between. The CDR3 consists of 17 residues.

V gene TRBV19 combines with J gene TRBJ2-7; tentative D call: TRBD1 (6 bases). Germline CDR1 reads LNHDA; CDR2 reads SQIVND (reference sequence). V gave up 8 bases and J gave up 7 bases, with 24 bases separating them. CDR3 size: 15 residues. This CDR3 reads CASRKQGFIGYEQYF. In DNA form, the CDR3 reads TGTGCCAGTCGAAAACAGGGTTTCATAGGGTATGAGCAGTACTTC.

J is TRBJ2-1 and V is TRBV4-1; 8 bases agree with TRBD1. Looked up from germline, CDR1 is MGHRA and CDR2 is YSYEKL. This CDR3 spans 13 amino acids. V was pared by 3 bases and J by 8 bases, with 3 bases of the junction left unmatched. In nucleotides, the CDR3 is TGCGCCAGCAGCCACCTACAGGGGGATGAGCAGTTCTTC. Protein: CASSHLQGDEQFF.

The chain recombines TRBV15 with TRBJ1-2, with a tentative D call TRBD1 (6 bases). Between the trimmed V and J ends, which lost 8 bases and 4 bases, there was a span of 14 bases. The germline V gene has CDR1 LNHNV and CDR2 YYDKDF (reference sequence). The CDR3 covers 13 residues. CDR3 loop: CATALRGFYGYTF. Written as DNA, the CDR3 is TGTGCCACCGCTCTTAGGGGGTTCTATGGCTACACCTTC.

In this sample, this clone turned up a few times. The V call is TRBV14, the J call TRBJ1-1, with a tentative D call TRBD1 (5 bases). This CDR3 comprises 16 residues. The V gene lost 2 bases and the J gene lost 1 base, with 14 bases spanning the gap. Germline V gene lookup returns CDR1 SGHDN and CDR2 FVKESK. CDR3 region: CASSQRGRTKNTEAFF. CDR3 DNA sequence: TGTGCCAGCAGCCAAAGGGGTCGAACTAAGAACACTGAAGCTTTCTTT.

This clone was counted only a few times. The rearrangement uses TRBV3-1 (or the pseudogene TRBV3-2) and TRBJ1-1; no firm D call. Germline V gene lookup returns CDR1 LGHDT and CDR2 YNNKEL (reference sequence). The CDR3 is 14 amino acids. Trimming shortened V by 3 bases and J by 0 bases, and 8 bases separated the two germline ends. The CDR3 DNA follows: TGTGCCAGCAGCCATCAAGACATGAACACTGAAGCTTTCTTT. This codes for CASSHQDMNTEAFF.

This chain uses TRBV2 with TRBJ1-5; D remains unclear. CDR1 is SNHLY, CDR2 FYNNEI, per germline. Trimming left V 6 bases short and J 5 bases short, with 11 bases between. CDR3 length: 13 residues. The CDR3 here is CASREAKYQPQHF. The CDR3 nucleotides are TGTGCCAGCAGAGAGGCAAAATATCAGCCCCAGCATTTT.

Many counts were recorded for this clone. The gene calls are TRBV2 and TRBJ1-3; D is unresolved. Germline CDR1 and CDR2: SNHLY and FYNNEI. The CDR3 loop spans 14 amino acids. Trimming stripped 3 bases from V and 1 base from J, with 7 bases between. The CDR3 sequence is CASSEPRSGNTIYF. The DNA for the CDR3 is TGTGCCAGCAGTGAGCCCCGGTCTGGAAACACCATATATTTT.

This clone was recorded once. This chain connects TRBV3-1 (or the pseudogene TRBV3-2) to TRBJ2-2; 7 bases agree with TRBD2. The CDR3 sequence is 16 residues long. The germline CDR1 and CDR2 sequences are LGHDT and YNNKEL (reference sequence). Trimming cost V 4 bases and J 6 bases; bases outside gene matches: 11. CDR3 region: CASSLGSRGDAGELFF. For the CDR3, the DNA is TGTGCCAGCAGCCTGGGGTCCCGGGGGGACGCCGGGGAGCTGTTTTTT.

The chain's CDR3 is CASSFAVYNEQFF. CDR3 nucleotides: TGTGCCAGCAGCTTCGCGGTCTACAATGAGCAGTTCTTC. The gene calls are TRBV5-4 and TRBJ2-1; D ambiguous. This CDR3 contains 13 residues. The germline CDR1 and CDR2 sequences are SGHNT and YYREEE (reference sequence). The V and J ends lost 2 bases and 3 bases respectively, with 6 bases between them.

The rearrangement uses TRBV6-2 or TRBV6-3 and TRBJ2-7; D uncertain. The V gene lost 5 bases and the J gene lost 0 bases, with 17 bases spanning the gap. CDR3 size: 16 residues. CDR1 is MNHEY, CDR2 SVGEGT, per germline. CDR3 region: CASSRPTTRSSYEQYF. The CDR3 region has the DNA TGTGCCAGCAGTCGACCTACCACGAGGAGCTCCTACGAGCAGTACTTC.

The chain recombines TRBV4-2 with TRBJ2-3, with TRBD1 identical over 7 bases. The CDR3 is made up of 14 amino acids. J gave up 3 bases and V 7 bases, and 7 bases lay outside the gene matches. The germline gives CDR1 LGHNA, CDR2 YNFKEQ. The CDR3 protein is CASKGGLVTDTQYF. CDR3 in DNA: TGTGCCAGCAAAGGGGGCCTGGTTACAGATACGCAGTATTTT.

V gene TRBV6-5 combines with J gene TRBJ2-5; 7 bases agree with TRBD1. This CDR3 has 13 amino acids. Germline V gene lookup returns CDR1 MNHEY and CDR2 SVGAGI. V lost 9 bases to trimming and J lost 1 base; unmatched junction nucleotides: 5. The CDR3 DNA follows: TGTGCCAGTAGACAGGGCCTCCAAGAGACCCAGTACTTC. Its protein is CASRQGLQETQYF.

In DNA, the CDR3 is TGTGCCAGTAGGGGACGACAGGGTACTGAAGCTTTCTTT. Amino acid sequence: CASRGRQGTEAFF. The V and J genes are TRBV19 and TRBJ1-1, with TRBD1 matching over 7 bases. V gave up 6 bases and J gave up 5 bases; unmatched junction bases: 6. Germline-derived CDR1 and CDR2 are LNHDA and SQIVND (reference sequence). The CDR3 is 13 amino acids.

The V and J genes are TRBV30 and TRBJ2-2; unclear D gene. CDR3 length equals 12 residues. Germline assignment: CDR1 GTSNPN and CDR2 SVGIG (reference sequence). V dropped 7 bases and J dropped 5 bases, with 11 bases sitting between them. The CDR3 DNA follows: TGTGCCTCCGGATCCGGGACCGGGGAGCTGTTTTTT. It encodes CASGSGTGELFF.

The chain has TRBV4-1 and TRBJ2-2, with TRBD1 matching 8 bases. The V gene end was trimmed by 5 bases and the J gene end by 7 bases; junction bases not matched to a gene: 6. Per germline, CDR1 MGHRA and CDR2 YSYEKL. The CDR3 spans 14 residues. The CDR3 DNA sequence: TGCGCCAGCAGCACCCGGACAGGGTTCGGGGAGCTGTTTTTT. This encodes CASSTRTGFGELFF.

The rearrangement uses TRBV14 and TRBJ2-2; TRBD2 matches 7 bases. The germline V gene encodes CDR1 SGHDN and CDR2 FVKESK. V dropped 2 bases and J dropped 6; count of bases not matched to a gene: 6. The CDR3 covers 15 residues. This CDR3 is CASSQLLGGAGELFF. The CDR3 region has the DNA TGTGCCAGCAGCCAACTCTTGGGGGGGGCCGGGGAGCTGTTTTTT.

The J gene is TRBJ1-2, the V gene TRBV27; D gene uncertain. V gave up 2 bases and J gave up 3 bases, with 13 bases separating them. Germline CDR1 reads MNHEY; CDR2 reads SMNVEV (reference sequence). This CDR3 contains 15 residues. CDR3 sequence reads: CASSLGPGRYYGYTF. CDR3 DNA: TGTGCCAGCAGTTTAGGCCCAGGCAGATACTATGGCTACACCTTC.

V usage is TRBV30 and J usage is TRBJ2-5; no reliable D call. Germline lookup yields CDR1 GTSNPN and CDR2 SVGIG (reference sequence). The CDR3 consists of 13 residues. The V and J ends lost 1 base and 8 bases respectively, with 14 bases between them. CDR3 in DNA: TGTGCCTGGAGTGAGGAGCGCCAAACCACCCAGTACTTC. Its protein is CAWSEERQTTQYF.

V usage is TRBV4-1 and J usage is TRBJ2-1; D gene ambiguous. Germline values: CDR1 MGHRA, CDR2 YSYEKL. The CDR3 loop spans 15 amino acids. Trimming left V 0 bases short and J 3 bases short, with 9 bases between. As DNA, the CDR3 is TGCGCCAGCAGCCAAGAAGGTGGGCTCTACAATGAGCAGTTCTTC. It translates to CASSQEGGLYNEQFF.

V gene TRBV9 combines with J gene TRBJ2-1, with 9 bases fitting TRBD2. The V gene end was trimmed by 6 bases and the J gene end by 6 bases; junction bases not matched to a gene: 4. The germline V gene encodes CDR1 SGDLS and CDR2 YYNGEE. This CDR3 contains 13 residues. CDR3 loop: CASKTSGSNEQFF. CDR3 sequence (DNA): TGTGCCAGCAAGACTAGCGGTTCCAATGAGCAGTTCTTC.

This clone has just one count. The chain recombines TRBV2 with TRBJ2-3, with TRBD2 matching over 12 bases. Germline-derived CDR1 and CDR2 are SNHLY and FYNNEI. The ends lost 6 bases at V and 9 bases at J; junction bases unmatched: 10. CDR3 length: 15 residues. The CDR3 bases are TGTGCCAGCAGCCCGACTAGCGGGGGTGGAGGGACGCAGTATTTT. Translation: CASSPTSGGGGTQYF.

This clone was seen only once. CDR3 in amino acids: CASSLGQGRVRTEAFF. DNA of the CDR3: TGTGCCAGCAGCTTAGGACAGGGTAGAGTTAGGACTGAAGCTTTCTTT. J is TRBJ1-1 and V is TRBV7-2; the match to TRBD1 covers 7 bases. The CDR3 contains 16 residues. Germline V gene sequence: CDR1 SGHTA, CDR2 FQGNSA. Trimming removed 1 base from V and 5 bases from J; junction bases left unmatched: 10.